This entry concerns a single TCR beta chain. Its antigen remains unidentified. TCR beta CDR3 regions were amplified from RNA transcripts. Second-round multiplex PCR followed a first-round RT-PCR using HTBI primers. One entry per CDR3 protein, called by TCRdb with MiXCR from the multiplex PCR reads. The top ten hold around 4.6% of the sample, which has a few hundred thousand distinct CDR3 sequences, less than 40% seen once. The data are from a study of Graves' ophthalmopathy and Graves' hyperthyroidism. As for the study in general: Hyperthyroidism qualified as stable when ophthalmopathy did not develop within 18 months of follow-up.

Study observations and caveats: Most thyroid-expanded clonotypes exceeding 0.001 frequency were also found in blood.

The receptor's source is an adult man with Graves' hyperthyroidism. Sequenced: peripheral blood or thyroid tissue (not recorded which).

The CDR3 DNA reads as TGCAGCCAGGACAGTCTCTCTGGAAACACCATATATTTT. The encoded protein is CSQDSLSGNTIYF. The genes are TRBV29-1 and TRBJ1-3; D is possibly TRBD1 (6 bases). The CDR3 is 13 residues long. V lost 8 bases, J lost 0 bases, and 11 bases lay in between. CDR1 is SQVTM, CDR2 ANQGSEA, per germline.